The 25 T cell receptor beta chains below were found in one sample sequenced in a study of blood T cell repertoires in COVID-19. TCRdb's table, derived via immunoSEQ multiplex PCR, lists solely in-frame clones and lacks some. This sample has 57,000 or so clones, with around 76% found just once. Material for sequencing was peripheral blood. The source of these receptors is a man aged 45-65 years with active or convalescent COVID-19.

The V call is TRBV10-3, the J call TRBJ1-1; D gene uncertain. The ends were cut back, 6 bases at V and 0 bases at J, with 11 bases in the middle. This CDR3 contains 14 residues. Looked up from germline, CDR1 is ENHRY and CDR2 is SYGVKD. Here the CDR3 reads CAIRGRTMNTEAFF. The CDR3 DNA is TGTGCCATCAGGGGCAGAACAATGAACACTGAAGCTTTCTTT.

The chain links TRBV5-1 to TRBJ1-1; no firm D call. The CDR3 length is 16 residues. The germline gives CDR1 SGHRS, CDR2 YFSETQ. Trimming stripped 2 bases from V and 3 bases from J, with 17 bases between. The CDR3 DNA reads TGCGCCAGCAGCTTTGGGAGGACCTGGCGGGACACTGAAGCTTTCTTT. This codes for CASSFGRTWRDTEAFF.

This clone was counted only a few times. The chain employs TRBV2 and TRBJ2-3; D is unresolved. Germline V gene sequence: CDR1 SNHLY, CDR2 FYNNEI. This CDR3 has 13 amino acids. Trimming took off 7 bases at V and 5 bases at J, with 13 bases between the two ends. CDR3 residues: CASTSINLDTQYF. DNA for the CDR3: TGTGCCAGCACTAGTATCAACCTAGATACGCAGTATTTT.

In nucleotides, the CDR3 is TGTGCCAGCAGTGGGGACAGGGACGAGCAGTACTTC. Amino acids: CASSGDRDEQYF. This chain connects TRBV25-1 to TRBJ2-7, with 9 bases lining up with TRBD1. V dropped 4 bases and J dropped 5; count of bases not matched to a gene: 0. Germline-derived CDR1 and CDR2 are MGHDK and SYGVNS. The CDR3 totals 12 residues.

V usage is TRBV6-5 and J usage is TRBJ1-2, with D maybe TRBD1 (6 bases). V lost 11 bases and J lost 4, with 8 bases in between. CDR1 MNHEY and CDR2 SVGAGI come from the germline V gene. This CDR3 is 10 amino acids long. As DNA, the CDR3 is TGTGCCGAACAGGGCTATGGCTACACCTTC. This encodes CAEQGYGYTF.

DNA of the CDR3: TGTGCCAGCAGCTCGAGACAGGGAACAGATACGCAGTATTTT. It encodes CASSSRQGTDTQYF. V usage is TRBV5-4 and J usage is TRBJ2-3, with 7 nucleotides matching TRBD1. Germline V CDR1 and CDR2: SGHNT, YYREEE (reference sequence). This CDR3 has 14 amino acids. The trim removed 3 bases at V and 3 bases at J, leaving 4 bases unmatched.

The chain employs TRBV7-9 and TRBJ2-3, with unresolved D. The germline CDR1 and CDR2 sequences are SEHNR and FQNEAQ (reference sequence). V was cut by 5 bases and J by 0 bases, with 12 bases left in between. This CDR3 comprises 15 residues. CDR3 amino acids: CASSLYRPSTDTQYF. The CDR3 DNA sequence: TGTGCCAGCAGCCTTTACAGACCTAGCACAGATACGCAGTATTTT.

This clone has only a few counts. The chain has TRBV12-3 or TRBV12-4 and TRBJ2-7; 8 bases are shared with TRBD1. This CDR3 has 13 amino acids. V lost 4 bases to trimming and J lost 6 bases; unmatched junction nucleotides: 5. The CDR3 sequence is CASSSRTGGEQYF. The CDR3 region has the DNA TGTGCCAGCAGTTCCCGAACAGGGGGCGAGCAGTACTTC.

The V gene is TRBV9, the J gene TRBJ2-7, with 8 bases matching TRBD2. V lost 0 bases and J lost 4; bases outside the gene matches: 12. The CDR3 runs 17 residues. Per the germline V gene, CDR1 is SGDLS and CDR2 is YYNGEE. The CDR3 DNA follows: TGTGCCAGCAGCGTAGACCGGGAGGGGCTAGCCGTATACGAGCAGTACTTC. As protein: CASSVDREGLAVYEQYF.

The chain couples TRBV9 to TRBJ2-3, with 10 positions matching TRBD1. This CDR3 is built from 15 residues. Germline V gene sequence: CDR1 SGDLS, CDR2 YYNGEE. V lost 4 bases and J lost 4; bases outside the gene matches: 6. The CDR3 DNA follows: TGTGCCAGCAGCCTTCGGACAGGGGGATCAGATACGCAGTATTTT. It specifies CASSLRTGGSDTQYF. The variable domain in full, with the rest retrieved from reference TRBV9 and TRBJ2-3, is DSGVTQTPKHLITATGQRVTLRCSPRSGDLSVYWYQQSLDQGLQFLIQYYNGEERAKGNILERFSAQQFPDLHSELNLSSLELGDSALYFCASSLRTGGSDTQYFGPGTRLTVL.

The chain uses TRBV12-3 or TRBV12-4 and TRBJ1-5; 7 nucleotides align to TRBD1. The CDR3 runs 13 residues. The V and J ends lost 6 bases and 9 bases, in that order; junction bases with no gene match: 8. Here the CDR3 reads CASSRQGRAPQHF. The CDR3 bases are TGTGCCAGCAGCAGACAGGGTCGCGCGCCCCAGCATTTT.

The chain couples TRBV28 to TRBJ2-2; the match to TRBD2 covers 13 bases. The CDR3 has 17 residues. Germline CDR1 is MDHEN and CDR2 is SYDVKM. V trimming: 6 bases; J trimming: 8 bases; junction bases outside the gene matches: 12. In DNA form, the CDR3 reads TGTGCCAGCAGCCCTCAAGAACTAGCGGGAGGGCCGGGGGAGCTGTTTTTT. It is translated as CASSPQELAGGPGELFF.

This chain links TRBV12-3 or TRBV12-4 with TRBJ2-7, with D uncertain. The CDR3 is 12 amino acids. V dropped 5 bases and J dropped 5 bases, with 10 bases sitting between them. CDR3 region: CASSGLSDEQYF. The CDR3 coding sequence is TGTGCCAGCAGTGGGCTTTCGGACGAGCAGTACTTC.

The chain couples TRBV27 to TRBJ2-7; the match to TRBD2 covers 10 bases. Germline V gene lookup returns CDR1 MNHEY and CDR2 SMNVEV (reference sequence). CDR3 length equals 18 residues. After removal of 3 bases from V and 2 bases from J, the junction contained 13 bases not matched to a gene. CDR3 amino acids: CASSFRSSSGRLAYEQYF. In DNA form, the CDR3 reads TGTGCCAGCAGTTTCAGGTCCAGTAGCGGGAGGCTTGCCTACGAGCAGTACTTC.

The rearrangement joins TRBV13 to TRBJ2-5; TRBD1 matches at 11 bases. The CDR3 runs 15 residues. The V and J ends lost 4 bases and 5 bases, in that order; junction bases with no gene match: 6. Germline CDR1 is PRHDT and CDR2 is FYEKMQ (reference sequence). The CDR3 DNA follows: TGTGCCAGCAGCTCCGGGACAGGGGGGGACGAGACCCAGTACTTC. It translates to CASSSGTGGDETQYF.

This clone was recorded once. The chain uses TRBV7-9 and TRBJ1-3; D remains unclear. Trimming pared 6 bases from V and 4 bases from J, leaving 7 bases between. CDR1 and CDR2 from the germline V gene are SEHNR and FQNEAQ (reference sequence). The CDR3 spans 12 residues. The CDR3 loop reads CASSKTGNTIYF. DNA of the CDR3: TGTGCCAGCAGTAAAACAGGAAACACCATATATTTT. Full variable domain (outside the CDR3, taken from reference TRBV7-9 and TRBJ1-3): DTGVSQNPRHKITKRGQNVTFRCDPISEHNRLYWYRQTLGQGPEFLTYFQNEAQLEKSRLLSDRFSAERPKGSFSTLEIQRTEQGDSAMYLCASSKTGNTIYFGEGSWLTVV.

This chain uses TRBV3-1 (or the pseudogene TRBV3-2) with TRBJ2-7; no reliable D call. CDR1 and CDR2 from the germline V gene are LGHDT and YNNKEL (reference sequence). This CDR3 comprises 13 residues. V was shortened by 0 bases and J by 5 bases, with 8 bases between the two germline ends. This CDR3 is CASSQDPQNEQYF. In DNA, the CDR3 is TGTGCCAGCAGCCAAGATCCCCAGAACGAGCAGTACTTC.

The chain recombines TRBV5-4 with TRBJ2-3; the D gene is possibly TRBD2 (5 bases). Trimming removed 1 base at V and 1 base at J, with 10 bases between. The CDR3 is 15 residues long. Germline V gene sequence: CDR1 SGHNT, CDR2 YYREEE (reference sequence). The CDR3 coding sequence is TGTGCCAGCAGCTTGAAAGCGGCTGGCACAGATACGCAGTATTTT. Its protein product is CASSLKAAGTDTQYF.

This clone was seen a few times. CDR3 amino acids: CASSYGQGREPQHF. CDR3 in DNA: TGTGCCAGCAGTTATGGACAGGGGCGGGAGCCCCAGCATTTT. The J gene is TRBJ1-5, the V gene TRBV6-5; 9 nucleotides line up with TRBD1. J gave up 8 bases and V 3 bases, and 5 bases lay outside the gene matches. Germline CDR1 reads MNHEY; CDR2 reads SVGAGI. This CDR3 is built from 14 residues.

This CDR3 is CASSFLAGVETYNEQFF. The CDR3 coding sequence is TGTGCCAGCAGCTTTTTAGCGGGAGTTGAGACCTACAATGAGCAGTTCTTC. The chain joins TRBV7-8 to TRBJ2-1; TRBD2 aligns across 9 bases. Germline V gene data show CDR1 as SGHVS and CDR2 as FQNEAQ. The CDR3 is 17 residues long. V dropped 3 bases and J dropped 2; count of bases not matched to a gene: 8. Combining the CDR3 with reference TRBV7-8 and TRBJ2-1 gives the whole variable domain GAGVSQSPRYKVAKRGQDVALRCDPISGHVSLFWYQQALGQGPEFLTYFQNEAQLDKSGLPSDRFFAERPEGSVSTLKIQRTQQEDSAVYLCASSFLAGVETYNEQFFGPGTRLTVL.

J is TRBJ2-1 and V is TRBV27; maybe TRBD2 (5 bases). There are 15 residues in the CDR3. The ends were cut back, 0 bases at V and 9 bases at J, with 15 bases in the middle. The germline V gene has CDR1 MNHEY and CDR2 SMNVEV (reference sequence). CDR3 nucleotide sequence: TGTGCCAGCAGTTTATCGAGGGCAGGTCGTGCTGAGCAGTTCTTC. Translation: CASSLSRAGRAEQFF.

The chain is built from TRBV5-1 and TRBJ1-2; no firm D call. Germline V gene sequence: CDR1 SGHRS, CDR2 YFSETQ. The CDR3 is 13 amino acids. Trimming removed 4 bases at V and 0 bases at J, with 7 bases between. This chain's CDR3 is CASSTSANYGYTF. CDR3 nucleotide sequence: TGCGCCAGCAGCACGAGTGCTAACTATGGCTACACCTTC.

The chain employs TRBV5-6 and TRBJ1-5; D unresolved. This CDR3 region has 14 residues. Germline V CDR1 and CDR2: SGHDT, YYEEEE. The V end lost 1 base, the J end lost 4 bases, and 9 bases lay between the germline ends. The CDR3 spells CASSLWPGNQPQHF. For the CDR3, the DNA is TGTGCCAGCAGCTTGTGGCCAGGAAATCAGCCCCAGCATTTT.

CDR3 nucleotide sequence: TGTGCCAGTAGACTAATGAACACCGGGGAGCTGTTTTTT. Its protein product is CASRLMNTGELFF. The chain employs TRBV19 and TRBJ2-2; D is ambiguous. Trimming left V 6 bases short and J 1 base short, with 6 bases between. The CDR3 sequence is 13 residues long. Per germline, CDR1 LNHDA and CDR2 SQIVND (reference sequence).

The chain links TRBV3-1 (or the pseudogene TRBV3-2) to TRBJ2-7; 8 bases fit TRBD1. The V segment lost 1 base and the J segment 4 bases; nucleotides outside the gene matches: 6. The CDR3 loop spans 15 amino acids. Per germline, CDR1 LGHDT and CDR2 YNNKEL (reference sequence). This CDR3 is CASSQGGTGGYEQYF. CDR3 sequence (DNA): TGTGCCAGCAGCCAAGGGGGGACAGGCGGGTACGAGCAGTACTTC.